This T cell receptor beta chain was found in a study of early stage breast cancer tumors. The length of the CDR3 is 17 residues. The V and J ends lost 5 bases and 2 bases, in that order; junction bases with no gene match: 6. The germline gives CDR1 MNHEY, CDR2 SMNVEV (reference sequence). The data were produced by immunoSEQ multiplex PCR, yet TCRdb's version contains in-frame clones alone and is incomplete. This repertoire shows 20,000 to 25,000 clones, about 78% found once; its top ten account for 25% to 30%. The clonotype originates from a person in their 60s with breast cancer. The chain combines TRBV27 with TRBJ2-1; TRBD2 aligns across 13 bases. The sample comprised blood. The CDR3 DNA reads as TGTGCCAGCAGTCCCGGGACTAGCGGGACCACCTACAATGAGCAGTTCTTC. Translating gives CASSPGTSGTTYNEQFF.